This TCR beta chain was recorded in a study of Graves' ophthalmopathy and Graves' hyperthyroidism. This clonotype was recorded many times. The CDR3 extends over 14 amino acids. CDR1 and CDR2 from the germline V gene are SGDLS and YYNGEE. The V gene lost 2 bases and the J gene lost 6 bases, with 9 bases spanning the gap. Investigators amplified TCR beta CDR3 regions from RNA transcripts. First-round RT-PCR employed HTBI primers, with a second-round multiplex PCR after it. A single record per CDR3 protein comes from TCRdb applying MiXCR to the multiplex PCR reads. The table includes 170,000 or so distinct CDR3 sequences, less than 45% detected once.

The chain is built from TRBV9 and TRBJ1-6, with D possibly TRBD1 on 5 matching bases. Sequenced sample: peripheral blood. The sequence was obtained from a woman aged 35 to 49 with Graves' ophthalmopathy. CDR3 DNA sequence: TGTGCCAGCAGCGTCGCGCAGGGTAATTCACCCCTCCACTTT. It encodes CASSVAQGNSPLHF.